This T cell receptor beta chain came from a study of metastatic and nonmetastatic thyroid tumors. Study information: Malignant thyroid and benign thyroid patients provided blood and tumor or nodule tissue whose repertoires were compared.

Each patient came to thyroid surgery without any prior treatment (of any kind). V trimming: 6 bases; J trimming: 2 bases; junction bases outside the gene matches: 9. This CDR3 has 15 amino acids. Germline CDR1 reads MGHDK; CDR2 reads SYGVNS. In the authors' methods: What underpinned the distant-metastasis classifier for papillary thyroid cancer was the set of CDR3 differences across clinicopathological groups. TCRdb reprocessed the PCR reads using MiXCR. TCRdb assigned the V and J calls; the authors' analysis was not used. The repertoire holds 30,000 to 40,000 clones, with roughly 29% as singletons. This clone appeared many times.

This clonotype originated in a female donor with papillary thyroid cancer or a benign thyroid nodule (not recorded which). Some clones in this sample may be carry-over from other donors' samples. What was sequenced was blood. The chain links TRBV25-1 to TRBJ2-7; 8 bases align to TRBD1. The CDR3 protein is CASSLGQGAPYEQYF. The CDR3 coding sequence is TGTGCCAGCAGCCTGGGTCAGGGGGCCCCCTACGAGCAGTACTTC.